Below are 25 T cell receptor beta chains sequenced from a single sample in a study of PD-1 blockade in classical Hodgkin lymphoma. The table came from immunoSEQ multiplex PCR; TCRdb's copy has only in-frame clones and leaves some out. The profile shows about 75,000 clones, 93% of them singletons. Every patient had relapsed following autologous stem cell transplantation, and cohorts differed in brentuximab vedotin exposure. The specimen comprised peripheral blood mononuclear cells (PBMCs), sampled at baseline. These receptors all come from a human donor with classical Hodgkin lymphoma.

V is TRBV2 and J is TRBJ1-5, with a weak D call TRBD1 (6 bases). The germline CDR1 and CDR2 sequences are SNHLY and FYNNEI. The V end lost 6 bases, the J end lost 3 bases, and 15 bases lay between the germline ends. The CDR3 has 15 residues. CDR3 DNA: TGTGCCAGCAGGCCGACAGGTTTCCTCAATCAGCCCCAGCATTTT. Translating gives CASRPTGFLNQPQHF.

The chain employs TRBV23-1 and TRBJ1-4; the D gene is possibly TRBD1 (6 bases). TRBV23-1 is an ORF, with its function uncertain. Between the trimmed V and J ends, which lost 6 bases and 0 bases, there was a span of 11 bases. This CDR3 has 15 residues. This CDR3 is CASRPRQATNEKLFF. DNA for the CDR3: TGCGCCAGCAGGCCGAGACAGGCAACTAATGAAAAACTGTTTTTT.

V usage is TRBV2 and J usage is TRBJ1-3, with D unclear. This CDR3 spans 14 amino acids. V gave up 1 base and J gave up 4 bases, with 8 bases separating them. In germline, CDR1 is SNHLY, CDR2 FYNNEI. The CDR3 protein is CASSEVTEGNTIYF. CDR3 coding DNA: TGTGCCAGCAGTGAAGTTACAGAAGGAAACACCATATATTTT.

The CDR3 DNA reads TGTGCCAGCAGCTTGAGCCCGGGGGTCGCTGGGGAGACCCAGTACTTC. Its protein product is CASSLSPGVAGETQYF. The chain carries TRBV5-4 and TRBJ2-5; perhaps TRBD2 as D (6 bases). The germline CDR1 and CDR2 sequences are SGHNT and YYREEE (reference sequence). This CDR3 spans 16 amino acids. With 1 base removed from V and 5 bases from J, the gap between germline ends came to 18 bases. Full variable domain (outside the CDR3, taken from reference TRBV5-4 and TRBJ2-5): ETGVTQSPTHLIKTRGQQVTLRCSSQSGHNTVSWYQQALGQGPQFIFQYYREEENGRGNFPPRFSGLQFPNYSSELNVNALELDDSALYLCASSLSPGVAGETQYFGPGTRLLVL.

The rearrangement links TRBV4-2 to TRBJ2-5; 7 nucleotides align to TRBD2. The CDR3 consists of 14 residues. CDR1 LGHNA and CDR2 YNFKEQ come from the germline V gene. V shed 5 bases and J 1 base; nucleotides not matched to a gene: 4. DNA of the CDR3: TGTGCCAGCAGCTTTCGACTAGCCCAAGAGACCCAGTACTTC. Its translation is CASSFRLAQETQYF.

The gene calls are TRBV7-2 and TRBJ2-7; 11 bases are a match to TRBD2. Trimming removed 4 bases from V and 1 base from J; junction bases left unmatched: 3. Germline lookup yields CDR1 SGHTA and CDR2 FQGNSA. The CDR3 is 15 residues long. The CDR3 DNA is TGTGCCAGCAGCTGGACTAGCGGGTCTTCCTACGAGCAGTACTTC. This encodes CASSWTSGSSYEQYF.

This clone appeared once. The chain employs TRBV19 and TRBJ2-3, with TRBD1 matching 8 bases. The CDR3 has 17 amino acids. The J segment lost 5 bases and the V segment lost 3 bases, leaving 13 bases of the junction unmatched. Germline V CDR1 and CDR2: LNHDA, SQIVND (reference sequence). CDR3: CASSISGGQGAGDTQYF. For the CDR3, the DNA is TGTGCCAGTAGTATTTCCGGTGGGCAGGGGGCTGGAGATACGCAGTATTTT.

The genes are TRBV7-9 and TRBJ2-7, with D uncertain. V was shortened by 5 bases and J by 7 bases, with 9 bases between the two germline ends. In germline, CDR1 is SEHNR, CDR2 FQNEAQ (reference sequence). This CDR3 contains 11 residues. The CDR3 here is CASSLKGEQYF. The CDR3 DNA is TGTGCCAGCAGCCTAAAGGGTGAGCAGTACTTC.

The V gene is TRBV11-1, the J gene TRBJ2-3; TRBD2 matches 7 bases. This CDR3 is built from 13 residues. The germline V gene has CDR1 SGHAT and CDR2 FQDESV (reference sequence). Losses at the gene ends were 8 bases for V and 4 bases for J; bases not matched to a gene: 6. The CDR3 nucleotides read TGTGCCAGCGGGGCCCGGGGGGCAGATACGCAGTATTTT. Protein sequence: CASGARGADTQYF.

This clone occurred a few times. The CDR3, as DNA: TGTGCCAGCCGATTCCGAGCGGGAGGGCCGTTGACGATCTACGAGCAGTACTTC. It yields the protein CASRFRAGGPLTIYEQYF. The V call is TRBV27, the J call TRBJ2-7; 10 bases match TRBD2. Germline CDR1 reads MNHEY; CDR2 reads SMNVEV (reference sequence). This CDR3 comprises 18 residues. The ends lost 8 bases at V and 3 bases at J; junction bases unmatched: 19.

This chain connects TRBV10-3 to TRBJ2-7; D gene uncertain. This CDR3 contains 11 residues. Germline V CDR1 and CDR2: ENHRY, SYGVKD. The V gene lost 2 bases and the J gene lost 7 bases, with 6 bases spanning the gap. CDR3 nucleotides: TGTGCCATCAGTGAGGCTCGGGAGCAGTACTTC. Protein product: CAISEAREQYF.

This chain uses TRBV19 with TRBJ1-1; the match to TRBD1 covers 7 bases. Germline CDR1 is LNHDA and CDR2 is SQIVND (reference sequence). This CDR3 comprises 13 residues. V trimming: 9 bases; J trimming: 10 bases; junction bases outside the gene matches: 14. CDR3 nucleotide sequence: TGTGCCAGCAGAGGACAGGCCCAAGGTGGAGCTTTCTTT. Translation gives CASRGQAQGGAFF.

The gene calls are TRBV6-6 and TRBJ2-1; no firm D call. V lost 6 bases and J lost 5, with 8 bases in between. The germline V gene encodes CDR1 MNHNY and CDR2 SVGAGI (reference sequence). The CDR3 is made up of 12 amino acids. Here the CDR3 reads CASREVNNEQFF. CDR3 bases: TGTGCCAGCAGGGAAGTGAACAATGAGCAGTTCTTC.

The CDR3 here is CASSQDGAGGVRYNEQFF. The CDR3 DNA follows: TGCGCCAGCAGCCAAGATGGAGCGGGAGGTGTTAGGTACAATGAGCAGTTCTTC. J is TRBJ2-1 and V is TRBV4-3; 9 bases are shared with TRBD2. Germline V CDR1 and CDR2: LGHNA, YSLEER. This CDR3 has 18 amino acids. J gave up 4 bases and V 0 bases, and 10 bases lay outside the gene matches.

The chain uses TRBV14 and TRBJ1-3; D is possibly TRBD1 (5 bases). This CDR3 region has 15 residues. Germline V lookup: CDR1 SGHDN, CDR2 FVKESK. Trimming pared 0 bases from V and 2 bases from J, leaving 8 bases between. The CDR3 loop is CASSQDLGPGNTIYF. The CDR3 DNA reads TGTGCCAGCAGCCAAGACTTGGGGCCTGGAAACACCATATATTTT.

The CDR3: CASSPERRGSQPQHF. The CDR3 nucleotides are TGTGCCAGCAGCCCGGAAAGGAGGGGCAGTCAGCCCCAGCATTTT. The J gene is TRBJ1-5, the V gene TRBV28, with a possible D match to TRBD1 (5 bases). This CDR3 is 15 amino acids long. Germline V gives CDR1 MDHEN, CDR2 SYDVKM. Between the trimmed V and J ends, which lost 6 bases and 6 bases, there was a span of 18 bases. Together with reference TRBV28 and TRBJ1-5, the CDR3 gives the full variable domain: DVKVTQSSRYLVKRTGEKVFLECVQDMDHENMFWYRQDPGLGLRLIYFSYDVKMKEKGDIPEGYSVSREKKERFSLILESASTNQTSMYLCASSPERRGSQPQHFGDGTRLSIL.

The V call is TRBV2, the J call TRBJ2-2, with 10 positions matching TRBD1. The CDR3 consists of 17 residues. Germline values: CDR1 SNHLY, CDR2 FYNNEI. V was clipped by 6 bases and J by 3 bases; unmatched bases: 10. For the CDR3, the DNA is TGTGCCAGCAGGAATCCTGGACAGGGGGTTTACACCGGGGAGCTGTTTTTT. The encoded protein is CASRNPGQGVYTGELFF.

This chain uses TRBV6-5 with TRBJ2-3; D is unresolved. This CDR3 region has 15 residues. Germline CDR1 MNHEY, CDR2 SVGAGI. V lost 2 bases and J lost 2, with 11 bases in between. The CDR3 DNA follows: TGTGCCAGCAGTTACGGTCCAGGTAACACAGATACGCAGTATTTT. This sequence encodes CASSYGPGNTDTQYF.

The rearrangement joins TRBV7-9 to TRBJ2-6; D ambiguous. The CDR3 sequence is 19 residues long. Germline values: CDR1 SEHNR, CDR2 FQNEAQ (reference sequence). V was trimmed by 0 bases and J by 0 bases, leaving 15 bases between them. CDR3 sequence reads: CASSLALGQESSGANVLTF. The CDR3 DNA is TGTGCCAGCAGCTTAGCGCTAGGCCAGGAAAGCTCTGGGGCCAACGTCCTGACTTTC.

The chain uses TRBV27 and TRBJ1-4, with a possible D match to TRBD1 (5 bases). The V and J ends lost 3 bases and 8 bases respectively, with 19 bases between them. There are 16 residues in the CDR3. CDR1 and CDR2 (germline): MNHEY, SMNVEV (reference sequence). For the CDR3, the DNA is TGTGCCAGCAGTTTGGGGACCAGAGGGGCGGAGGAAAAACTGTTTTTT. Residues: CASSLGTRGAEEKLFF.

The V and J genes are TRBV5-1 and TRBJ1-6, with D uncertain. V gave up 1 base and J gave up 0 bases, with 5 bases separating them. This CDR3 is built from 15 residues. Germline loops: CDR1 SGHRS, CDR2 YFSETQ. CDR3 coding DNA: TGCGCCAGCAGCTTGAGCAGCTCCTATAATTCACCCCTCCACTTT. This translates into CASSLSSSYNSPLHF.

This chain links TRBV5-6 with TRBJ1-1, with TRBD1 as a possible D gene (6 bases). The CDR3 extends over 14 amino acids. Germline V gene lookup returns CDR1 SGHDT and CDR2 YYEEEE. With 0 bases removed from V and 6 bases from J, the gap between germline ends came to 12 bases. Here the CDR3 DNA reads TGTGCCAGCAGCTTGGGCAGGGGAGGGGCTGAAGCTTTCTTT. It codes for CASSLGRGGAEAFF.

This clone has only a few counts. V is TRBV25-1 and J is TRBJ2-1, with 9 bases fitting TRBD1. Germline loops: CDR1 MGHDK, CDR2 SYGVNS. With V trimmed by 8 bases and J by 7 bases, 12 bases remained unmatched. The CDR3 runs to 15 residues. CDR3 in DNA: TGTGCCAGCTCGGAGGGTGGACAGGGGAAGAATGAGCAGTTCTTC. This encodes CASSEGGQGKNEQFF.

This clone was seen just once. This chain links TRBV5-1 with TRBJ2-3; no definite D call. Trimming took off 0 bases at V and 3 bases at J, with 5 bases between the two ends. Germline CDR1 reads SGHRS; CDR2 reads YFSETQ. The CDR3 has 13 amino acids. The DNA of the CDR3 is TGCGCCAGCAGCTTGGCGGCTACAGATACGCAGTATTTT. Translation gives CASSLAATDTQYF.

The chain combines TRBV9 with TRBJ2-3; D is perhaps TRBD1 (6 bases). Germline-derived CDR1 and CDR2 are SGDLS and YYNGEE. V was trimmed by 7 bases and J by 0 bases, leaving 12 bases between them. The CDR3 runs to 14 residues. The CDR3 nucleotides read TGTGCCAGCGGAAGTACAGGGAGCACAGATACGCAGTATTTT. Its protein is CASGSTGSTDTQYF.